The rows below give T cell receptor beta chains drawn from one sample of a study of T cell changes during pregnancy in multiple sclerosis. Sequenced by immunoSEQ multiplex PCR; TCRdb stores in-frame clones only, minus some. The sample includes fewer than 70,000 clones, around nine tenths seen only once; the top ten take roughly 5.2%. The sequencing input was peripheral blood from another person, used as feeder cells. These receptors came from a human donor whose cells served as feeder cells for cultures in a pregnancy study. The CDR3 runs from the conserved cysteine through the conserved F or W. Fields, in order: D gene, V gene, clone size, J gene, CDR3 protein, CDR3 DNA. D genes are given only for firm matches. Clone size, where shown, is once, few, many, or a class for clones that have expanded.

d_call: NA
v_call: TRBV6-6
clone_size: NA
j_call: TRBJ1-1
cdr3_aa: CANSPASEAFF
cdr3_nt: TGTGCCAACAGTCCGGCCTCTGAAGCTTTCTTT

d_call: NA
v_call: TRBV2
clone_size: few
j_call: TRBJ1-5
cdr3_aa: CASSVMGGGNQPQHF
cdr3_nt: TGTGCCAGCAGTGTGATGGGCGGCGGCAATCAGCCCCAGCATTTT

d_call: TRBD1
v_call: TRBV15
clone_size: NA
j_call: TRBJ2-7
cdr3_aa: CATSRGQRFRSLVSSYEQYF
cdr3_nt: TGTGCCACCAGCAGGGGACAGCGATTTCGCTCGTTGGTTAGCTCCTACGAGCAGTACTTC

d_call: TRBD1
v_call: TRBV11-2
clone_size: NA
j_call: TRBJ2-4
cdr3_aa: CASSLATGGNIQYF
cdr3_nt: TGTGCCAGCAGCCTAGCGACAGGGGGGAACATTCAGTACTTC

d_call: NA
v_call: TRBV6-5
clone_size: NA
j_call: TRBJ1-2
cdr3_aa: CASGSGGQGGYTF
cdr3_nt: TGTGCCAGCGGCTCGGGGGGTCAAGGTGGCTACACCTTC

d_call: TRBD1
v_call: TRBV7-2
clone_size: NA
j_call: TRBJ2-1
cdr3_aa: CASSLPGQTYNEQFF
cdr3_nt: TGTGCCAGCAGCTTACCGGGACAGACTTACAATGAGCAGTTCTTC

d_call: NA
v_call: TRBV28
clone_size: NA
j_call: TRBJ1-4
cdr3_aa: CASVGEEKLFF
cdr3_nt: TGTGCCAGCGTTGGGGAGGAAAAACTGTTTTTT

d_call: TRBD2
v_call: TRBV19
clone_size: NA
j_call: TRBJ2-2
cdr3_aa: CASSPSGLAGGWAGELFF
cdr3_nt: TGTGCCAGTAGTCCGTCGGGACTAGCGGGAGGGTGGGCCGGGGAGCTGTTTTTT

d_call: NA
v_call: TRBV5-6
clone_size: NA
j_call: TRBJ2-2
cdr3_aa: CASSLGSAPTGELFF
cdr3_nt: TGTGCCAGCAGCTTGGGTTCCGCACCGACCGGGGAGCTGTTTTTT

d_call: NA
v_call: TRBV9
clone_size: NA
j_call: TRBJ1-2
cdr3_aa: CASSPRTETIGGYTF
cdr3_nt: TGTGCCAGCAGCCCCCGGACAGAAACGATCGGGGGCTACACCTTC

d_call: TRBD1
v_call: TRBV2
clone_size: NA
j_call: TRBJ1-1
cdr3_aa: CASMQGAFKGAFF
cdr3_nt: TGTGCCAGCATGCAGGGGGCATTCAAGGGGGCTTTCTTT

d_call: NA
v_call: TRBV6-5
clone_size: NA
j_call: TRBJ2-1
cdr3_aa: CASSSPSEQFF
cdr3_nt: TGTGCCAGCAGCTCCCCCAGCGAGCAGTTCTTC

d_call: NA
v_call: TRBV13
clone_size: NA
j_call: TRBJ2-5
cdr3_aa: CASSLGGAQETQYF
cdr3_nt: TGTGCCAGCAGCTTAGGAGGAGCTCAAGAGACCCAGTACTTC

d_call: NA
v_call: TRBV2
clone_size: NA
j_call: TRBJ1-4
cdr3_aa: CASTPARANEKLFF
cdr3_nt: TGTGCCAGCACTCCGGCCCGGGCTAATGAAAAACTGTTTTTT

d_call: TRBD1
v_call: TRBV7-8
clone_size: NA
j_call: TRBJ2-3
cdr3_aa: CASSTDRADTQYF
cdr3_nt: TGTGCCAGCAGCACCGACAGGGCAGATACGCAGTATTTT

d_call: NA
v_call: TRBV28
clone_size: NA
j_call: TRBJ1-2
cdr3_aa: CASSFPGQNYGYTF
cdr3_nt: TGTGCCAGCAGTTTCCCCGGACAGAACTATGGCTACACCTTC

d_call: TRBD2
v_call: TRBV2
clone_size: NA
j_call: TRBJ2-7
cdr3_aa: CASSERLAGAGEQYF
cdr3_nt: TGTGCCAGCAGTGAACGACTAGCGGGAGCCGGCGAGCAGTACTTC

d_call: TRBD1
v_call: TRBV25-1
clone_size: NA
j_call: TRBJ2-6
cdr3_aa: CASSLTGSGANVLTF
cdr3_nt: TGTGCCAGCAGTCTGACAGGGTCTGGGGCCAACGTCCTGACTTTC

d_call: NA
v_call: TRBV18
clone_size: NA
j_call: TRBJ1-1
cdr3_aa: CASSPPQGLEAFF
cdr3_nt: TGTGCCAGCTCACCACCCCAGGGACTGGAAGCTTTCTTT

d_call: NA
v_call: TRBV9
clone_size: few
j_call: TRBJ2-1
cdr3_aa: CASSVSESLVNEQFF
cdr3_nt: TGTGCCAGCAGCGTTTCCGAGTCTTTGGTAAATGAGCAGTTCTTC

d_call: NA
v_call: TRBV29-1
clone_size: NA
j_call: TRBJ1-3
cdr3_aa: CSGVKGNTIYF
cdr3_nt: TGCAGCGGGGTGAAGGGAAACACCATATATTTT

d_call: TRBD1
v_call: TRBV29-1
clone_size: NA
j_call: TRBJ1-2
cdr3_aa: CSVSQGGYGYTF
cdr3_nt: TGCAGCGTTTCCCAGGGGGGCTATGGCTACACCTTC

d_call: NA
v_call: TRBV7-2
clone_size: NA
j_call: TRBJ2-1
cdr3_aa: CASSQGRDNEQFF
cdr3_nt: TGTGCCAGCAGCCAGGGGCGGGACAATGAGCAGTTCTTC

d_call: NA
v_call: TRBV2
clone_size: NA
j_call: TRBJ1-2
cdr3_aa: CASSVQTYGYTF
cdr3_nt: TGTGCCAGCAGCGTCCAGACGTATGGCTACACCTTC

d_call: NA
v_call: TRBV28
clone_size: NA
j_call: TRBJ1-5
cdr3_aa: CASSLRADSSGRFNQPQHF
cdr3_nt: TGTGCCAGCAGTTTAAGGGCCGACTCCTCTGGGAGGTTCAATCAGCCCCAGCATTTT

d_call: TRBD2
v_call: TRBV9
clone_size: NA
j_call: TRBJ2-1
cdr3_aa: CASSVGLAGAYNEQFF
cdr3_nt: TGTGCCAGCAGCGTAGGTCTAGCGGGGGCCTACAATGAGCAGTTCTTC

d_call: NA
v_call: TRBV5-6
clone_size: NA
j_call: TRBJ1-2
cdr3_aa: CASSLVPTPGAGYTF
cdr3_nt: TGTGCCAGCAGCTTGGTTCCGACTCCGGGGGCTGGCTACACCTTC

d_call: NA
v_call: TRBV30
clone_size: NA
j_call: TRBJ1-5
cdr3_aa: CAWSQDSNQPQHF
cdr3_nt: TGTGCCTGGAGTCAGGATAGCAATCAGCCCCAGCATTTT

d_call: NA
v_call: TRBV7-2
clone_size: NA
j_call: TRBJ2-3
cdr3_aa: CASSFGGRSTDTQYF
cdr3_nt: TGTGCCAGCAGCTTCGGGGGGCGTAGCACAGATACGCAGTATTTT